This entry lists 16 T cell receptor beta chains sequenced from one sample in a study of cytomegalovirus exposure and HLA in healthy donors. In the PCR, 60 Vbeta and 13 Jbeta primers were used. Some clones are missing from TCRdb's copy, which holds only in-frame ones; the method was immunoSEQ multiplex PCR. The sample lists about 150,000 clones; around 74% were seen once. The sequencing input was PBMCs. The receptors were gathered from a woman in her twenties or thirties in good health and CMV-seronegative.

The chain has TRBV5-4 and TRBJ2-5; D may be TRBD2 (5 bases). The DNA matches TRBJ2-7 better at its end, which makes the J call doubtful. CDR1 is SGHNT and CDR2 is YYREEE in the germline V gene (reference sequence). This CDR3 region has 13 residues. The CDR3 loop is CASSLVGSYEQYF. Written as DNA, the CDR3 is TGTGCCAGCAGCTTGGTAGGGAGCTACGAGCAGTACTTC.

The CDR3 DNA reads as TGTGCCAGTACGCCTGAGAGAACGCCGGGAGACATTCAGTACTTC. Translating it yields CASTPERTPGDIQYF. The V and J genes are TRBV19 and TRBJ2-4; a possible D gene is TRBD2 (6 bases). V dropped 7 bases and J dropped 8 bases, with 21 bases sitting between them. Germline V gene sequence: CDR1 LNHDA, CDR2 SQIVND (reference sequence). The CDR3 is 15 amino acids.

The chain links TRBV2 to TRBJ1-4; TRBD1 matches at 10 bases. Losses at the gene ends were 6 bases for V and 8 bases for J; bases not matched to a gene: 15. Germline-derived CDR1 and CDR2 are SNHLY and FYNNEI. CDR3 size: 17 residues. CDR3 in amino acids: CASSVPGQGPSGEKLFF. CDR3 DNA sequence: TGTGCCAGCAGCGTTCCGGGACAGGGGCCGTCAGGAGAAAAACTGTTTTTT.

This clone is a singleton in its sample. This chain uses TRBV10-1 with TRBJ1-1, with 9 bases identical to TRBD1. J lost 3 bases, V lost 5 bases, and 7 bases had no gene match. The CDR3 spans 15 residues. Germline V lookup: CDR1 WNHNN, CDR2 SYGVQD (reference sequence). CDR3 nucleotide sequence: TGCGCCAGCAGTTCCAGACAGGGGGGCTACACTGAAGCTTTCTTT. This translates into CASSSRQGGYTEAFF.

This clone appeared once. One end of the junction does not line up with germline, which may come from a read error. CDR3 sequence: CSSSLAGRDGGYTF. The CDR3 DNA sequence: TGTTCCAGCAGCTTAGCGGGCAGGGATGGTGGCTACACCTTC. The chain joins TRBV7-9 to TRBJ1-2, with a weak D call TRBD1 (5 bases). The CDR3 loop spans 14 amino acids. Germline assignment: CDR1 SEHNR and CDR2 FQNEAQ (reference sequence).

The genes are TRBV19 and TRBJ2-1, with TRBD2 identical over 14 bases. The J segment lost 15 bases and the V segment lost 5 bases, leaving 9 bases of the junction unmatched. Per the germline V gene, CDR1 is LNHDA and CDR2 is SQIVND (reference sequence). This CDR3 region has 14 residues. This CDR3 reads CASSPQTSGGAAFF. The CDR3 nucleotides read TGTGCCAGTAGTCCGCAGACTAGCGGGGGGGCGGCGTTCTTC.

This clone was counted a few times. The chain joins TRBV7-9 to TRBJ1-4; 7 positions agree with TRBD1. J lost 4 bases, V lost 4 bases, and 3 bases had no gene match. This CDR3 has 14 amino acids. CDR1 SEHNR and CDR2 FQNEAQ come from the germline V gene (reference sequence). CDR3 nucleotide sequence: TGTGCCAGCAGCTCCACAGGGGTTAATGAAAAACTGTTTTTT. Amino acid sequence: CASSSTGVNEKLFF.

The chain couples TRBV7-2 to TRBJ1-3; D perhaps matches TRBD1 (6 bases). V dropped 4 bases and J dropped 2 bases, with 12 bases sitting between them. CDR3 length: 15 amino acids. CDR1 and CDR2 (germline): SGHTA, FQGNSA. The CDR3 sequence is CASSSQGSTGNTIYF. The CDR3 DNA reads as TGTGCCAGCAGCTCCCAGGGGAGCACTGGAAACACCATATATTTT.

The rearrangement uses TRBV9 and TRBJ1-2; a possible D gene is TRBD1 (6 bases). V gave up 4 bases and J gave up 5 bases, with 12 bases separating them. The germline V gene has CDR1 SGDLS and CDR2 YYNGEE. The CDR3 runs 13 residues. The DNA for the CDR3 is TGTGCCAGCAGCTTAGTGCAGGGGTATGGCTACACCTTC. The encoded protein is CASSLVQGYGYTF.

The chain joins TRBV28 to TRBJ1-1, with D possibly matching TRBD1 (5 bases). The V gene lost 3 bases and the J gene lost 6 bases, with 17 bases spanning the gap. Per germline, CDR1 MDHEN and CDR2 SYDVKM. CDR3 length: 15 amino acids. The CDR3 is CASSFGVMGLAEAFF. DNA of the CDR3: TGTGCCAGCAGTTTCGGAGTTATGGGGCTTGCTGAAGCTTTCTTT.

The chain combines TRBV5-1 with TRBJ2-3, with D possibly matching TRBD2 (5 bases). This CDR3 is 14 amino acids long. V was clipped by 0 bases and J by 2 bases, with 7 bases between them. The V gene's germline CDR1 is SGHRS and CDR2 YFSETQ. As DNA, the CDR3 is TGCGCCAGCAGCTTGGAGCGGCACACAGATACGCAGTATTTT. Translation gives CASSLERHTDTQYF.

The rearrangement uses TRBV5-1 and TRBJ1-1; D uncertain. The CDR3 is 13 amino acids. CDR1 and CDR2 from the germline V gene are SGHRS and YFSETQ. V was pared by 4 bases and J by 1 base, with 8 bases between. DNA for the CDR3: TGCGCCAGCAGCCAAGAACAGAACACTGAAGCTTTCTTT. Its protein product is CASSQEQNTEAFF. Combining the CDR3 with reference TRBV5-1 and TRBJ1-1 gives the whole variable domain KAGVTQTPRYLIKTRGQQVTLSCSPISGHRSVSWYQQTPGQGLQFLFEYFSETQRNKGNFPGRFSGRQFSNSRSEMNVSTLELGDSALYLCASSQEQNTEAFFGQGTRLTVV.

The V call is TRBV5-6, the J call TRBJ1-1; tentative D call: TRBD1 (6 bases). V dropped 6 bases and J dropped 0 bases, with 21 bases sitting between them. Per germline, CDR1 SGHDT and CDR2 YYEEEE. The CDR3 has 17 amino acids. The CDR3 reads CASTFRRTGTMNTEAFF. The CDR3 nucleotides are TGTGCCAGCACCTTTCGCCGAACAGGGACAATGAACACTGAAGCTTTCTTT. The full variable domain, in which reference TRBV5-6 and TRBJ1-1 provide the parts outside the CDR3, is DAGVTQSPTHLIKTRGQQVTLRCSPKSGHDTVSWYQQALGQGPQFIFQYYEEEERQRGNFPDRFSGHQFPNYSSELNVNALLLGDSALYLCASTFRRTGTMNTEAFFGQGTRLTVV.

The V and J genes are TRBV6-1 and TRBJ1-2; 7 positions match TRBD1. The trim removed 4 bases at V and 0 bases at J, leaving 8 bases unmatched. This CDR3 region has 16 residues. CDR1 is MNHNS, CDR2 SASEGT, per germline. CDR3 DNA sequence: TGTGCCAGCAGTGTCGGGACAGACAGATCTAACTATGGCTACACCTTC. Amino acids: CASSVGTDRSNYGYTF.

This clone was found once. This chain links TRBV18 with TRBJ1-5, with unresolved D. The CDR3 sequence is 15 residues long. Between the trimmed V and J ends, which lost 2 bases and 4 bases, there was a span of 12 bases. CDR1 is KGHSH and CDR2 is LQKENI in the germline V gene. Here the CDR3 DNA reads TGTGCCAGCTCACCAGGAGGGTTGGAGAATCAGCCCCAGCATTTT. It specifies CASSPGGLENQPQHF.

The chain has TRBV2 and TRBJ2-1; tentatively, D is TRBD1 (6 bases). Trimming cost V 3 bases and J 7 bases, with 19 bases left between them. The CDR3 is made up of 16 amino acids. Germline assignment: CDR1 SNHLY and CDR2 FYNNEI. The CDR3 DNA reads TGTGCCAGCAGTGATGGACGAGGGGGTGTAGGTAATGAGCAGTTCTTC. As protein: CASSDGRGGVGNEQFF.